The text below deals with one T cell receptor beta chain. The CDR3 covers 15 residues. In germline, CDR1 is SGDLS, CDR2 YYNGEE. V was clipped by 4 bases and J by 7 bases; unmatched bases: 11. The data were taken from a study of early T cells in non-severe SARS-CoV-2 infection. Molecules of cDNA were individually given unique molecular identifiers that were attached to them. TCRdb reanalysed the 5' RACE reads using MiXCR and keeps one entry per CDR3 protein. The table has some 78,000 distinct CDR3 sequences, under 15% seen once. Material: whole blood. The TCR comes from an adult who was a healthcare worker with PCR-confirmed SARS-CoV-2 infection or an uninfected control (not recorded which). The chain uses TRBV9 and TRBJ2-1, with 7 bases lining up with TRBD2. The CDR3, as DNA: TGTGCCAGCAGCTTAGGCGGGGGATGGAGAAATGAGCAGTTCTTC. It is translated as CASSLGGGWRNEQFF.